What follows describes a single T cell receptor beta chain. The authors spiked synthetic TCR analog templates into each PCR. Repertoires were generated with immunoSEQ multiplex PCR, while TCRdb's copy carries only in-frame clones and drops some. The table records 50,000 to 65,000 clones, 81% of them present only once. Time point of the sample: pretreatment peripheral blood. This record comes from a study of PD-L1 blockade in urothelial cancer. Study as a whole: Beginning around 2014, patients received atezolizumab, given as 1,200 mg intravenously every 3 weeks. The researchers analyzed blood 3 weeks (second dose) and 6 weeks after treatment start. Blood gave a median roughly 140,000 T cells.

V lost 3 bases and J 0 bases, leaving 9 bases between the germline ends. The CDR3 sequence is 15 residues long. Germline V gives CDR1 GTSNPN, CDR2 SVGIG (reference sequence). This material consisted of PBMCs, taken around atezolizumab (anti-PD-L1) treatment. V and J are TRBV30 and TRBJ2-6; D not resolved. The sequence derives from a man between 65 and 79 years old with urothelial cancer. The DNA for the CDR3 is TGTGCCTGGAGCCTATCCCTCTCTGGGGCCAACGTCCTGACTTTC. Its translation: CAWSLSLSGANVLTF.